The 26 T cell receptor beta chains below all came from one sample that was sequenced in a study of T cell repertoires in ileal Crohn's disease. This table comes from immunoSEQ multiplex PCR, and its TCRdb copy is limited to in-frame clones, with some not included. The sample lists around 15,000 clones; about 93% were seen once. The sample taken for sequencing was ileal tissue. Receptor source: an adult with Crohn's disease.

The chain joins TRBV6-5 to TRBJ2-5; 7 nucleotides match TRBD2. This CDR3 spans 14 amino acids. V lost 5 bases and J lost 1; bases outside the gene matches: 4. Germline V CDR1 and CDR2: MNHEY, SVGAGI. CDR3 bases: TGTGCCAGCAGTCCGGGGACTATCCAAGAGACCCAGTACTTC. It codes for CASSPGTIQETQYF.

CDR3 in amino acids: CASSVGTDYGYTF. CDR3 in DNA: TGTGCCAGCAGCGTAGGGACTGACTATGGCTACACCTTC. The chain joins TRBV9 to TRBJ1-2; D gene ambiguous. The CDR3 has 13 amino acids. Per germline, CDR1 SGDLS and CDR2 YYNGEE. Trimming shortened V by 0 bases and J by 3 bases, and 6 bases separated the two germline ends.

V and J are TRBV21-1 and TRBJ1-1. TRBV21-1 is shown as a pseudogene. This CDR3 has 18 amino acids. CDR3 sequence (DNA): TGTGCCAGCAGCAAAGCCTGGGGTAGGGGGGGCCAGAACACTGAAGCTTTCTTT. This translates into CASSKAWGRGGQNTEAFF.

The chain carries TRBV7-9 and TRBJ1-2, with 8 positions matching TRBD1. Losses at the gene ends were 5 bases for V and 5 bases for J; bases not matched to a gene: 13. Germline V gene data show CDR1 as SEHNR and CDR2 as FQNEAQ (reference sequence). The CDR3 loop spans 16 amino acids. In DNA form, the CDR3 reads TGTGCCAGCAGCCTCACGACAGGGGTAGTAAAATATGGCTACACCTTC. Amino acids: CASSLTTGVVKYGYTF.

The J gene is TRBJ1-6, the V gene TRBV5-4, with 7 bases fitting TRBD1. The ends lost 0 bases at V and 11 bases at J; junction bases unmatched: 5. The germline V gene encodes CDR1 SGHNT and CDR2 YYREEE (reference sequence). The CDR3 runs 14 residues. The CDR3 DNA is TGTGCCAGCAGCTTGGCGACAGGGTCAGCACCCCTCCACTTT. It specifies CASSLATGSAPLHF. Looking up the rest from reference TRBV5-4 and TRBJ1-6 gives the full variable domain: ETGVTQSPTHLIKTRGQQVTLRCSSQSGHNTVSWYQQALGQGPQFIFQYYREEENGRGNFPPRFSGLQFPNYSSELNVNALELDDSALYLCASSLATGSAPLHFGNGTRLTVT.

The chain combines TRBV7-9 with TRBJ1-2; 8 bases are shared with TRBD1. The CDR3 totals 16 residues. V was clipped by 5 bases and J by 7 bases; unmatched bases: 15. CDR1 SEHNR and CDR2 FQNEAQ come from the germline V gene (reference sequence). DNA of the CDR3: TGTGCCAGCAGCACCCGTATTCAGGGGGCGGCTCGTGGCTACACCTTC. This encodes CASSTRIQGAARGYTF.

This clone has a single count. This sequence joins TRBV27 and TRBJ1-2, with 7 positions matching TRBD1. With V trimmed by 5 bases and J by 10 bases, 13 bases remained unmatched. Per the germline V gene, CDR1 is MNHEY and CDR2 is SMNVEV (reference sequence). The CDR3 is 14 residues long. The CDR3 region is CASSPLTPDRPYTF. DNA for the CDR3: TGTGCCAGCAGTCCATTAACCCCGGACAGGCCCTACACCTTC.

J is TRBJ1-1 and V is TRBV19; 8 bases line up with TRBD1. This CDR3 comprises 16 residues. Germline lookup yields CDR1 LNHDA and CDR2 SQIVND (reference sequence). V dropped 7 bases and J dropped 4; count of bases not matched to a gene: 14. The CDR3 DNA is TGTGCCAGTAATAAGGACGACAGGGGCTGGGGCACTGAAGCTTTCTTT. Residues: CASNKDDRGWGTEAFF.

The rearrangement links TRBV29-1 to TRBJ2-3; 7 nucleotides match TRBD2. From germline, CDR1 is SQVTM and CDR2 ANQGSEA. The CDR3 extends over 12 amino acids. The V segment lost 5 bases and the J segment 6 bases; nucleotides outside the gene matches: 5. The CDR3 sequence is CSVLSGPDTQYF. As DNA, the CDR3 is TGCAGCGTTCTTAGCGGGCCCGATACGCAGTATTTT.

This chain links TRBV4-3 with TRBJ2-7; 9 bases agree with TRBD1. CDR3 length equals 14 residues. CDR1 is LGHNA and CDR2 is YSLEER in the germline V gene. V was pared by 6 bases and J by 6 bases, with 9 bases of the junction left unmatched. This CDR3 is CASSEGQGMGEQYF. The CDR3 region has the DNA TGCGCCAGCAGTGAGGGACAGGGTATGGGCGAGCAGTACTTC.

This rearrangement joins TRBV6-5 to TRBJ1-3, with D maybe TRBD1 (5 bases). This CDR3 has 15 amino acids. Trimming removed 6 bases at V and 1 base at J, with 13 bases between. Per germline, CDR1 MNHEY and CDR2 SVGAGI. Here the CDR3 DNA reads TGTGCCAGCAGCTCAGGGATTGGGTCTGGAAACACCATATATTTT. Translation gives CASSSGIGSGNTIYF.

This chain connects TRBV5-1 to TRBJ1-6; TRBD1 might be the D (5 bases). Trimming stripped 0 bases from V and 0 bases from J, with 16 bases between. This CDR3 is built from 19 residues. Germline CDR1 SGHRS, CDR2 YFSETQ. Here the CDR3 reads CASSLGQGYPSSYNSPLHF. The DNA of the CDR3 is TGCGCCAGCAGCTTGGGGCAGGGCTACCCTAGCTCCTATAATTCACCCCTCCACTTT.

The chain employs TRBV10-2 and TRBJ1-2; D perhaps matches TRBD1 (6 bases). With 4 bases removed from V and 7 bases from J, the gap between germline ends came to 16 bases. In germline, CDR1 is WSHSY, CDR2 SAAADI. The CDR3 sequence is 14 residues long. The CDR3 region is CASSGTARRFGYTF. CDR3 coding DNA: TGCGCCAGCAGTGGGACAGCCCGCCGGTTTGGCTACACCTTC.

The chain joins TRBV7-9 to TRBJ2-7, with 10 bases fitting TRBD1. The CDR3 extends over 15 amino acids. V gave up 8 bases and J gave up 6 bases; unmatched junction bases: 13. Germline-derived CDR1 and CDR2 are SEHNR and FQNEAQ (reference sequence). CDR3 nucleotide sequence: TGTGCCAGCGCCTCAACGGGGACAGGGGCGCCCGAGCAGTACTTC. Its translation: CASASTGTGAPEQYF.

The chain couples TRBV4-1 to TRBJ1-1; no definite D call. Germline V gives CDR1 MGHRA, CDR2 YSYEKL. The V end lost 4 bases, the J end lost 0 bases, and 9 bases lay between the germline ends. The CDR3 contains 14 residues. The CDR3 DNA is TGCGCCAGCAGCCTGTTAATATTGAACACTGAAGCTTTCTTT. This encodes CASSLLILNTEAFF.

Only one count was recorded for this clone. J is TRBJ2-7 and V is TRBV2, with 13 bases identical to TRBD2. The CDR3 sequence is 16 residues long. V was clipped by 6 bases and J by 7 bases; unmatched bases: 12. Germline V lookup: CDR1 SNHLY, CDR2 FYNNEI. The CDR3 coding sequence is TGTGCCAGCAGGGGCGGACTAGCGGGGGCCTTGAGAGAGCAGTACTTC. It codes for CASRGGLAGALREQYF.

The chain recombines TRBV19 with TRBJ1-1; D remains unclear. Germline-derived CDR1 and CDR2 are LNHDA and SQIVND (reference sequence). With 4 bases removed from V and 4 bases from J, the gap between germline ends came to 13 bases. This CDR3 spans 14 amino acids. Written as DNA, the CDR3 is TGTGCCAGTAGTACCGGGGTCCGAGGCACTGAAGCTTTCTTT. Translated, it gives CASSTGVRGTEAFF.

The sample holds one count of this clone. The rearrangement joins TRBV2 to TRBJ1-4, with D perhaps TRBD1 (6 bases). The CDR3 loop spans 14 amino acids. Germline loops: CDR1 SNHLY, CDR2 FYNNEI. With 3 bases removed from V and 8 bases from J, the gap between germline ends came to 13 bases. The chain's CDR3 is CASSDRVGGEKLFF. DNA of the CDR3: TGTGCCAGCAGTGACCGGGTTGGGGGCGAAAAACTGTTTTTT.

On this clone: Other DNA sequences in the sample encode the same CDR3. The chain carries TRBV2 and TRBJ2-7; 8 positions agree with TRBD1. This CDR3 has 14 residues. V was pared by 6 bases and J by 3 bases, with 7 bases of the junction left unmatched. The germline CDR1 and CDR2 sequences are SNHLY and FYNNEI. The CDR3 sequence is CASRVDRGGYEQYF. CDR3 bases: TGTGCCAGCAGAGTCGACAGGGGAGGCTACGAGCAGTACTTC.

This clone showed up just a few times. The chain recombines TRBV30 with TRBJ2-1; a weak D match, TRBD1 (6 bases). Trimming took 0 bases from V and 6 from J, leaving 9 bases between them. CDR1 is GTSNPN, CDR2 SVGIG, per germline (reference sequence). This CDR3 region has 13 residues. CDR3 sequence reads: CAWSVRTANEQFF. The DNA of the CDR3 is TGTGCCTGGAGTGTACGGACAGCCAATGAGCAGTTCTTC.

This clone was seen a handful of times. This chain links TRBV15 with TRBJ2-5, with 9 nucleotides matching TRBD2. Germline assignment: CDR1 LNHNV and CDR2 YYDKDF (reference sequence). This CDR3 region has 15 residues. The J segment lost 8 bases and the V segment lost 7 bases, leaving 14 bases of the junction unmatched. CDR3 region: CATTRESGGPETQYF. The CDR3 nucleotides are TGTGCCACCACCCGAGAGAGCGGGGGGCCAGAAACCCAGTACTTC.

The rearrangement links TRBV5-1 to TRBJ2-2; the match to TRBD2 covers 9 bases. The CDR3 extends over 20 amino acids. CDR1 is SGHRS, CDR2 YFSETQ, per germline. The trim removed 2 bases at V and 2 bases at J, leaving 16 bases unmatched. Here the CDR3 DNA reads TGCGCCAGCAGCTTTACCGCCGCCAGGACTAGCGAGGGCAACACCGGGGAGCTGTTTTTT. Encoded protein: CASSFTAARTSEGNTGELFF.

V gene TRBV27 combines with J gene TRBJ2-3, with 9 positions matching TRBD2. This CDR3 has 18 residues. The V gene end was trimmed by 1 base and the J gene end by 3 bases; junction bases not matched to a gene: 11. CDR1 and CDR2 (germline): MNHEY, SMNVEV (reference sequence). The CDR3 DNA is TGTGCCAGCAGTTTATACGGAGGCGGGGGGGTGGGGACAGATACGCAGTATTTT. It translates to CASSLYGGGGVGTDTQYF.

CDR3 region: CASSSSTGWQETQYF. The CDR3 region has the DNA TGTGCCAGCAGCTCAAGCACGGGGTGGCAAGAGACCCAGTACTTC. The genes are TRBV11-1 and TRBJ2-5; a possible D gene is TRBD2 (5 bases). The germline V gene encodes CDR1 SGHAT and CDR2 FQDESV (reference sequence). CDR3 size: 15 residues. Trimming cost V 4 bases and J 2 bases, with 14 bases left between them.

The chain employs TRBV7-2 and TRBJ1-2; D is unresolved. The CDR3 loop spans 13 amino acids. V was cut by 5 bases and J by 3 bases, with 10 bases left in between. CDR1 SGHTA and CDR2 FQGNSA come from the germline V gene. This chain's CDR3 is CASSPGGYYGYTF. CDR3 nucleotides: TGTGCCAGCAGCCCCGGCGGGTACTATGGCTACACCTTC.

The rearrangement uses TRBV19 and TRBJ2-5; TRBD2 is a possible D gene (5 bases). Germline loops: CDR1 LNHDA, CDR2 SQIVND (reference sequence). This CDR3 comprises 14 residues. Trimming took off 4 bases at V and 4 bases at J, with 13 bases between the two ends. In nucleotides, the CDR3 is TGTGCCAGTAGTAAGAGACGAGAGGGAGAGACCCAGTACTTC. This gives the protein CASSKRREGETQYF.